One and the same sample provided the 2 T cell receptor beta chains below, sequenced in a study of cytomegalovirus exposure and HLA in healthy donors. PCR employed 60 Vbeta and 13 Jbeta primers. Produced via immunoSEQ multiplex PCR; TCRdb's table is partial and in-frame only. This sample has about 200,000 clones, with around 78% found just once. The sequencing sample was made of PBMCs. These receptors all come from a woman in her 30s in good health and CMV-seropositive.

The rearrangement joins TRBV27 to TRBJ2-7; a weak D match, TRBD2 (5 bases). V lost 2 bases and J lost 3, with 8 bases in between. The CDR3 runs to 13 residues. Germline loops: CDR1 MNHEY, CDR2 SMNVEV (reference sequence). The CDR3 sequence is CASSLTGIYEQYF. As DNA, the CDR3 is TGTGCCAGCAGTTTAACGGGAATCTACGAGCAGTACTTC.

This sequence joins TRBV11-2 and TRBJ1-1; TRBD1 matches 7 bases. With V trimmed by 5 bases and J by 4 bases, 7 bases remained unmatched. This CDR3 is 14 amino acids long. Germline-derived CDR1 and CDR2 are SGHAT and FQNNGV. DNA of the CDR3: TGTGCCAGCAGCCTGACGGGGGACAGCACTGAAGCTTTCTTT. This codes for CASSLTGDSTEAFF.